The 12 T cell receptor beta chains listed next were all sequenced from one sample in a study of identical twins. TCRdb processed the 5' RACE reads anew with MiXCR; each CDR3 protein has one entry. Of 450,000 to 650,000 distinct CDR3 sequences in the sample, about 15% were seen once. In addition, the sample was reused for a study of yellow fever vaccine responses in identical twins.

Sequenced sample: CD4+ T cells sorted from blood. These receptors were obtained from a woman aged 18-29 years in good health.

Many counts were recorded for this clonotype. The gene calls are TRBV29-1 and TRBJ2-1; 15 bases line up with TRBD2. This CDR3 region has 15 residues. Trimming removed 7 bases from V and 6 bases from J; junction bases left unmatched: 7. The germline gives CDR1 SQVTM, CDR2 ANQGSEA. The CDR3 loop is CSAAGTSGRSNEQFF. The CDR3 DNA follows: TGCAGCGCTGCCGGGACTAGCGGGAGGAGCAATGAGCAGTTCTTC.

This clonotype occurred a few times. CDR3 nucleotides: TGTGCCAGCAGTTTACCCAGGACAGGGATGAACACTGAAGCTTTCTTT. Its translation: CASSLPRTGMNTEAFF. This rearrangement joins TRBV28 to TRBJ1-1; 8 nucleotides align to TRBD1. The ends lost 2 bases at V and 0 bases at J; junction bases unmatched: 5. This CDR3 is built from 16 residues. The germline V gene encodes CDR1 MDHEN and CDR2 SYDVKM.

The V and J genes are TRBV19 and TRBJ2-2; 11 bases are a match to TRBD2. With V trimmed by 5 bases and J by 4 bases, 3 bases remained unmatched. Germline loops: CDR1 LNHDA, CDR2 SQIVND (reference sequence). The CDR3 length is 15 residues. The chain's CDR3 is CASSRLAGRTGELFF. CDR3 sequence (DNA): TGTGCCAGTAGTCGACTAGCGGGACGCACCGGGGAGCTGTTTTTT.

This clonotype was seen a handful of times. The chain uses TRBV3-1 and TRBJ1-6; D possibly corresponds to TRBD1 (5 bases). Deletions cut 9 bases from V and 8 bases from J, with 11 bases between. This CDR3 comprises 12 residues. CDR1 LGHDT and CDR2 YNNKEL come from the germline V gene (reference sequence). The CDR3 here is CASGATYSPLHF. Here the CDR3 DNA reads TGTGCCAGTGGGGCGACGTATTCACCCCTCCACTTT.

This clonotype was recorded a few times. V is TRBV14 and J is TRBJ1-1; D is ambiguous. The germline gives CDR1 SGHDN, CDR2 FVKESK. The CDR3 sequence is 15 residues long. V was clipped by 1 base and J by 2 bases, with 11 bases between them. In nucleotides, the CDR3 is TGTGCCAGCAGCCAAGGCGGGAAAGCAAACACTGAAGCTTTCTTT. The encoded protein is CASSQGGKANTEAFF.

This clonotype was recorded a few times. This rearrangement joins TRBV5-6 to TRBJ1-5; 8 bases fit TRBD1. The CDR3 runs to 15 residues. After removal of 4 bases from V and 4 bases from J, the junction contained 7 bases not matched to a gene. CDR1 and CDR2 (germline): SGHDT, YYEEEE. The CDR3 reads CASSARDRLNQPQHF. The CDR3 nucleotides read TGTGCCAGCAGCGCCCGGGACAGGCTTAATCAGCCCCAGCATTTT. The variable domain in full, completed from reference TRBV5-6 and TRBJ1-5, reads DAGVTQSPTHLIKTRGQQVTLRCSPKSGHDTVSWYQQALGQGPQFIFQYYEEEERQRGNFPDRFSGHQFPNYSSELNVNALLLGDSALYLCASSARDRLNQPQHFGDGTRLSIL.

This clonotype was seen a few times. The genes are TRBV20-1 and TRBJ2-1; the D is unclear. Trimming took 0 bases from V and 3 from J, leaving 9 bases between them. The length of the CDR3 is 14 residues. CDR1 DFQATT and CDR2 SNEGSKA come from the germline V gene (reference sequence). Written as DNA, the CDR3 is TGCAGTGCTAGAGATTCAGGCTTCTACAATGAGCAGTTCTTC. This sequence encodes CSARDSGFYNEQFF.

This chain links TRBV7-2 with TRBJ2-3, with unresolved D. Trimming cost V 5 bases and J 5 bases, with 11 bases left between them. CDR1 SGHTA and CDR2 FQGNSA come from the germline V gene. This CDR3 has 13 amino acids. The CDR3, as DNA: TGTGCCAGCAGCCAGGTTTGGCTAGATACGCAGTATTTT. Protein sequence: CASSQVWLDTQYF.

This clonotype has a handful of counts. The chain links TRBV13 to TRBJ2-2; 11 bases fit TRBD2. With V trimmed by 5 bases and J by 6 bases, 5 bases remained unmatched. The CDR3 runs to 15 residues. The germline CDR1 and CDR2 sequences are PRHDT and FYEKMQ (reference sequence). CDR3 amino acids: CASSVSGRAPGELFF. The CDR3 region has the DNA TGTGCCAGCAGCGTTAGCGGGAGGGCCCCCGGGGAGCTGTTTTTT. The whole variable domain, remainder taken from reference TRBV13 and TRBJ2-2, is AAGVIQSPRHLIKEKRETATLKCYPIPRHDTVYWYQQGPGQDPQFLISFYEKMQSDKGSIPDRFSAQQFSDYHSELNMSSLELGDSALYFCASSVSGRAPGELFFGEGSRLTVL.

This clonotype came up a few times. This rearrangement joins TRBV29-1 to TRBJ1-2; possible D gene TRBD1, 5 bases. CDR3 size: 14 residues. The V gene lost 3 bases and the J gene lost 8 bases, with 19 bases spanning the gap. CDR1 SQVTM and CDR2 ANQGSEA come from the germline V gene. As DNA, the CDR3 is TGCAGCGTTGATGGGCAGGGTGGTATTTACGGCTACACCTTC. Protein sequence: CSVDGQGGIYGYTF.

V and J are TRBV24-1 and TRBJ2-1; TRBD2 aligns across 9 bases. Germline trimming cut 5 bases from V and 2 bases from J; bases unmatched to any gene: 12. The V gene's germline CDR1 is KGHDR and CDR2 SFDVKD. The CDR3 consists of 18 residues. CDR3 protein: CATSGSPASGVTYNEQFF. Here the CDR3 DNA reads TGTGCCACCAGTGGCTCCCCCGCTAGCGGGGTGACCTACAATGAGCAGTTCTTC.

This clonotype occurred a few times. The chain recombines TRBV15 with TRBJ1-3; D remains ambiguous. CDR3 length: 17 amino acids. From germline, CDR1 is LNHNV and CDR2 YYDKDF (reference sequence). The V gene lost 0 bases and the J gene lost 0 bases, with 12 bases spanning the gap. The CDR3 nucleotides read TGTGCCACCAGCAGAGATCTCGGGGTAAACTCTGGAAACACCATATATTTT. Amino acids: CATSRDLGVNSGNTIYF.